This T cell receptor (beta chain) originates from a study of blood T cells in healthy people across ages. Then a second PCR, running roughly 6 to 11 cycles, was carried out with a sample-barcoded 5' primer and a J-beta primer mix. TCRdb redid the calling of the 5' RACE reads with MiXCR, one entry per CDR3 protein. The sample holds about 1.5 million distinct CDR3 sequences, 40% to 50% seen once. The CDR3 extends over 14 amino acids. With 5 bases removed from V and 1 base from J, the gap between germline ends came to 11 bases. Germline V gene data show CDR1 as SEHNR and CDR2 as FQNEAQ (reference sequence). This clonotype has a count of ten or more.

Sequencing used blood. The rearrangement uses TRBV7-9 and TRBJ1-1; D is possibly TRBD1 (6 bases). The receptor was derived from a woman aged 18-30 years in good health. The DNA of the CDR3 is TGTGCCAGCAGCCCGGGGACACAGAACACTGAAGCTTTCTTT. The encoded protein is CASSPGTQNTEAFF.